This T cell receptor (beta chain) was found in a study of high-grade serous ovarian cancer treatment subgroups. Measured with immunoSEQ multiplex PCR; TCRdb has only the in-frame clones, and not every one. The sample holds 3,200 or so clones, just under 80% seen once. V gave up 3 bases and J gave up 4 bases; unmatched junction bases: 12. The CDR3 contains 17 residues. In germline, CDR1 is MNHNS, CDR2 SASEGT. Tumor samples were taken before definitive surgery or chemotherapy. The sequence was obtained from a human donor with high-grade serous ovarian cancer. Sequenced material: tumor tissue. The chain couples TRBV6-1 to TRBJ1-1, with 9 positions matching TRBD1. Here the CDR3 reads CASSEAQGARVSTEAFF. As DNA, the CDR3 is TGTGCCAGCAGTGAGGCACAGGGGGCCAGAGTTTCCACTGAAGCTTTCTTT.